The 23 T cell receptor beta chains below were found in one sample sequenced in a study of T cells after yellow fever vaccination. TCRdb used MiXCR to reprocess the 5' RACE reads, holding one entry per CDR3 protein. This sample carries a few hundred thousand distinct CDR3 sequences, roughly 19% of them seen once, and the ten largest clones take approximately 15%. Sample: PBMCs, taken 15 days after the yellow fever booster vaccination. The receptor set was obtained from a man aged 25 to 40 who received the YFV17D yellow fever vaccine.

The chain joins TRBV29-1 to TRBJ2-7; 8 nucleotides align to TRBD2. Per the germline V gene, CDR1 is SQVTM and CDR2 is ANQGSEA. V lost 5 bases, J lost 0 bases, and 3 bases stayed unmatched. CDR3 length equals 13 residues. This chain's CDR3 is CSVLSGGSYEQYF. The DNA for the CDR3 is TGCAGCGTTTTGAGCGGGGGCTCCTACGAGCAGTACTTC.

The V call is TRBV15, the J call TRBJ2-3, with D perhaps matching TRBD2 (5 bases). Germline values: CDR1 LNHNV, CDR2 YYDKDF (reference sequence). This CDR3 region has 17 residues. Trimming pared 5 bases from V and 0 bases from J, leaving 18 bases between. The CDR3 DNA sequence: TGTGCCACCAGCTCCTTGAGGGCAGGCACAAGCACAGATACGCAGTATTTT. This codes for CATSSLRAGTSTDTQYF.

The chain combines TRBV11-1 with TRBJ2-2; D is possibly TRBD2 (5 bases). CDR3 length: 19 amino acids. The ends were cut back, 5 bases at V and 4 bases at J, with 26 bases in the middle. Germline V gene data show CDR1 as SGHAT and CDR2 as FQDESV (reference sequence). DNA for the CDR3: TGTGCCAGCAGCGTCCGGACGGGAACTCGGGCTAACGCCACCGGGGAGCTGTTTTTT. Amino acids: CASSVRTGTRANATGELFF.

In this sample, this clonotype turned up once. The chain joins TRBV10-3 to TRBJ2-5; D is perhaps TRBD2 (6 bases). The V gene's germline CDR1 is ENHRY and CDR2 SYGVKD. There are 14 residues in the CDR3. The ends were cut back, 6 bases at V and 4 bases at J, with 15 bases in the middle. For the CDR3, the DNA is TGTGCCATCAGCTATAGCGGAATGGGAGAGACCCAGTACTTC. Its protein is CAISYSGMGETQYF.

At least ten counts were recorded for this clonotype. CDR3 sequence reads: CASSKLTAYTDTQYF. DNA for the CDR3: TGTGCCAGTAGTAAGTTGACAGCCTACACAGATACGCAGTATTTT. The chain is built from TRBV19 and TRBJ2-3; maybe TRBD1 (5 bases). CDR1 is LNHDA, CDR2 SQIVND, per germline (reference sequence). V lost 4 bases to trimming and J lost 2 bases, with 13 bases between them. This CDR3 contains 15 residues.

V and J are TRBV20-1 and TRBJ1-1, with D hard to call. Trimming shortened V by 2 bases and J by 1 base, and 11 bases separated the two germline ends. This CDR3 region has 14 residues. The germline gives CDR1 DFQATT, CDR2 SNEGSKA (reference sequence). The DNA of the CDR3 is TGCAGTGCTAGATCGGGAGGGTCGAACACTGAAGCTTTCTTT. Protein product: CSARSGGSNTEAFF.

This clonotype showed up just once. V usage is TRBV10-3 and J usage is TRBJ2-7, with D tentatively TRBD1 or TRBD2 (6 bases each). The germline V gene encodes CDR1 ENHRY and CDR2 SYGVKD. V lost 5 bases and J 7 bases, leaving 15 bases between the germline ends. This CDR3 comprises 13 residues. The CDR3 DNA reads TGTGCCATCAGTTCCAACGGGGGCGGGGAGCAGTACTTC. Translated, it gives CAISSNGGGEQYF.

This clonotype was picked up many times. The chain is built from TRBV7-8 and TRBJ2-7; D ambiguous. Germline CDR1 and CDR2: SGHVS and FQNEAQ. This CDR3 is 13 amino acids long. V was cut by 3 bases and J by 6 bases, with 12 bases left in between. The CDR3 region has the DNA TGTGCCAGCAGCTTTTGGCAGGACGCCGAGCAGTACTTC. This codes for CASSFWQDAEQYF.

This clonotype was observed a handful of times. The CDR3 protein is CASSYSGLAGRTDTQYF. CDR3 DNA: TGTGCCAGCAGTTACTCTGGACTAGCGGGACGCACAGATACGCAGTATTTT. V gene TRBV6-5 combines with J gene TRBJ2-3; 12 nucleotides align to TRBD2. The CDR3 totals 17 residues. Germline CDR1 and CDR2: MNHEY and SVGAGI. Trimming at V came to 0 bases and at J to 1 base, leaving 2 bases not matched to a gene.

Only a few counts were recorded for this clonotype. The chain links TRBV7-8 to TRBJ2-1; the match to TRBD2 covers 10 bases. In germline, CDR1 is SGHVS, CDR2 FQNEAQ. The V segment lost 2 bases and the J segment 4 bases; nucleotides outside the gene matches: 5. The CDR3 is 16 residues long. CDR3 in DNA: TGTGCCAGCAGCTTAACAGCGGGAGGGCCATACAATGAGCAGTTCTTC. It specifies CASSLTAGGPYNEQFF.

The CDR3 sequence: CASSPTGEVTKNIQYF. CDR3 DNA sequence: TGCGCCAGCAGCCCGACAGGGGAGGTAACCAAAAACATTCAGTACTTC. The chain has TRBV5-1 and TRBJ2-4, with TRBD1 identical over 8 bases. The CDR3 contains 16 residues. CDR1 and CDR2 (germline): SGHRS, YFSETQ. J lost 2 bases, V lost 4 bases, and 8 bases had no gene match.

This chain joins TRBV7-9 and TRBJ2-1; 8 nucleotides match TRBD2. The CDR3 sequence is 15 residues long. CDR1 and CDR2 from the germline V gene are SEHNR and FQNEAQ (reference sequence). This chain's CDR3 is CTHAGGASGAPGQFF. The CDR3 nucleotides read TGTACCCACGCCGGGGGGGCTAGCGGAGCCCCGGGACAGTTCTTC.

The chain couples TRBV3-1 to TRBJ2-1, with TRBD2 matching over 14 bases. This CDR3 has 16 amino acids. Germline CDR1 LGHDT, CDR2 YNNKEL (reference sequence). Trimming removed 1 base from V and 9 bases from J; junction bases left unmatched: 5. This CDR3 reads CASSQGGLAGDLEQFF. In DNA, the CDR3 is TGTGCCAGCAGCCAAGGGGGACTAGCGGGAGACCTTGAGCAGTTCTTC.

The chain uses TRBV19 and TRBJ2-3; no definite D call. Germline V gene sequence: CDR1 LNHDA, CDR2 SQIVND (reference sequence). The CDR3 sequence is 14 residues long. Trimming removed 7 bases at V and 0 bases at J, with 11 bases between. The CDR3 is CASTSVFSTDTQYF. Here the CDR3 DNA reads TGTGCCAGTACCTCCGTTTTTAGCACAGATACGCAGTATTTT.

This clonotype has at least ten counts. V gene TRBV5-1 combines with J gene TRBJ2-1; TRBD2 aligns across 7 bases. CDR1 and CDR2 (germline): SGHRS, YFSETQ. The CDR3 totals 16 residues. Trimming cost V 2 bases and J 0 bases; bases outside gene matches: 5. The CDR3 bases are TGCGCCAGCAGCTTTAGCGGGTCTAGCTCCTACAATGAGCAGTTCTTC. It is translated as CASSFSGSSSYNEQFF.

V usage is TRBV5-1 and J usage is TRBJ2-5, with 12 nucleotides matching TRBD2. Germline lookup yields CDR1 SGHRS and CDR2 YFSETQ. J lost 1 base, V lost 4 bases, and 5 bases had no gene match. CDR3 length: 16 amino acids. CDR3 DNA sequence: TGCGCCAGCAGCAGGCCGGGACTAGCGGGCCAAGAGACCCAGTACTTC. Amino acid sequence: CASSRPGLAGQETQYF.

V is TRBV5-1 and J is TRBJ2-3; D gene unclear. With 7 bases removed from V and 0 bases from J, the gap between germline ends came to 12 bases. This CDR3 is built from 14 residues. Germline CDR1 SGHRS, CDR2 YFSETQ. The CDR3 DNA reads TGCGCCAGCCAAGACCCAACTAGCACAGATACGCAGTATTTT. Encoded protein: CASQDPTSTDTQYF.

This rearrangement joins TRBV6-2 or TRBV6-3 to TRBJ2-1; the D is unclear. Germline CDR1 and CDR2: MNHEY and SVGEGT. V was cut by 1 base and J by 10 bases, with 8 bases left in between. This CDR3 is 12 amino acids long. CDR3 bases: TGTGCCAGCAGTTACTGGACGGAAGAGCAGTTCTTC. It encodes CASSYWTEEQFF.

This chain connects TRBV20-1 to TRBJ2-3; the match to TRBD1 covers 7 bases. CDR1 and CDR2 (germline): DFQATT, SNEGSKA (reference sequence). The CDR3 totals 13 residues. V trimming: 5 bases; J trimming: 6 bases; junction bases outside the gene matches: 8. CDR3 coding DNA: TGCAGTGCTGACGGCGGACAGGCCGATACGCAGTATTTT. Translating it yields CSADGGQADTQYF.

This clonotype occurred a few times. V is TRBV4-3 and J is TRBJ2-2; 7 bases map to TRBD2. Germline assignment: CDR1 LGHNA and CDR2 YSLEER. This CDR3 region has 15 residues. Trimming at V came to 3 bases and at J to 2 bases, leaving 3 bases not matched to a gene. In DNA form, the CDR3 reads TGCGCCAGCAGCCATTCTAGCGGAAACACCGGGGAGCTGTTTTTT. This gives the protein CASSHSSGNTGELFF.

Ten or more counts support this clonotype. J is TRBJ2-1 and V is TRBV7-2; 10 positions match TRBD2. The CDR3 is made up of 17 amino acids. J was trimmed by 7 bases and V by 5 bases; bases with no gene match: 14. The germline V gene encodes CDR1 SGHTA and CDR2 FQGNSA. DNA of the CDR3: TGTGCCAGCAGCCCCCCTCAGGGAGCGGGAGGGCCGAATGAGCAGTTCTTC. As protein: CASSPPQGAGGPNEQFF.

The chain has TRBV9 and TRBJ2-1; 7 nucleotides agree with TRBD2. The CDR3 spans 17 residues. The junction had 8 bases not matched to a gene; V was cut back by 2 bases and J by 0 bases. Germline-derived CDR1 and CDR2 are SGDLS and YYNGEE. CDR3 nucleotides: TGTGCCAGCAGCGTCCGCCCGGGACTAAGCTCCTACAATGAGCAGTTCTTC. Encoded protein: CASSVRPGLSSYNEQFF.

The chain joins TRBV5-4 to TRBJ2-3; D call uncertain. The V and J ends lost 0 bases and 2 bases respectively, with 7 bases between them. From germline, CDR1 is SGHNT and CDR2 YYREEE (reference sequence). The CDR3 loop spans 14 amino acids. The CDR3 DNA follows: TGTGCCAGCAGCTTGGTCACAGCCACAGATACGCAGTATTTT. This encodes CASSLVTATDTQYF.